A single sample is the source of the 8 T cell receptor beta chains below, sequenced in a study of blood T cell repertoires in COVID-19. Profiled with immunoSEQ multiplex PCR; TCRdb holds only in-frame clones, not every one. The table includes roughly 250,000 clones, roughly four fifths detected once. Sequencing used peripheral blood. The receptor set was obtained from a woman in her fifties or sixties with acute or convalescent COVID-19.

The V gene is TRBV28, the J gene TRBJ1-5; D may be TRBD1 (6 bases). The germline CDR1 and CDR2 sequences are MDHEN and SYDVKM. The CDR3 loop spans 16 amino acids. Between the trimmed V and J ends, which lost 3 bases and 4 bases, there was a span of 16 bases. The CDR3 reads CASSFGYQGMNQPQHF. CDR3 coding DNA: TGTGCCAGCAGTTTCGGATACCAGGGGATGAATCAGCCCCAGCATTTT.

This chain links TRBV5-1 with TRBJ2-7, with D perhaps TRBD1 (6 bases). The CDR3 loop spans 11 amino acids. Germline V lookup: CDR1 SGHRS, CDR2 YFSETQ. Trimming stripped 2 bases from V and 6 bases from J, with 6 bases between. CDR3 in DNA: TGCGCCAGCAGCTTACAGGGCGAGCAGTACTTC. Translation gives CASSLQGEQYF.

In its sample, this clone was seen a few times. Other DNA sequences within the sample encode an identical CDR3. The chain links TRBV6-5 to TRBJ1-1, with a possible D match to TRBD1 (5 bases). Per the germline V gene, CDR1 is MNHEY and CDR2 is SVGAGI. The CDR3 runs 14 residues. The V and J ends lost 5 bases and 3 bases respectively, with 13 bases between them. Here the CDR3 reads CASSLRTGDTEAFF. The CDR3, as DNA: TGTGCCAGCAGTCTCCGGACGGGGGACACTGAAGCTTTCTTT.

This chain links TRBV9 with TRBJ1-1; TRBD1 might be the D (6 bases). This CDR3 has 15 residues. The germline V and J ends were trimmed by 3 bases and 1 base, with 13 bases remaining between them. Looked up from germline, CDR1 is SGDLS and CDR2 is YYNGEE. CDR3 amino acids: CASSAWGHQNTEAFF. In DNA form, the CDR3 reads TGTGCCAGCAGCGCCTGGGGGCATCAGAACACTGAAGCTTTCTTT.

This chain joins TRBV3-1 (or the pseudogene TRBV3-2) and TRBJ2-7, with TRBD1 matching over 8 bases. J gave up 4 bases and V 1 base, and 15 bases lay outside the gene matches. The CDR3 sequence is 18 residues long. Germline V gene data show CDR1 as LGHDT and CDR2 as YNNKEL (reference sequence). Here the CDR3 reads CASSQVPPGTGWLYEQYF. Written as DNA, the CDR3 is TGTGCCAGCAGCCAAGTCCCCCCCGGGACAGGTTGGCTATACGAGCAGTACTTC.

The J gene is TRBJ2-3, the V gene TRBV5-1, with 11 bases lining up with TRBD2. There are 15 residues in the CDR3. The germline V gene encodes CDR1 SGHRS and CDR2 YFSETQ. V shed 5 bases and J 2 bases; nucleotides not matched to a gene: 4. In nucleotides, the CDR3 is TGCGCCAGCAGGGTGGGACTAGCGGTCACAGATACGCAGTATTTT. As protein: CASRVGLAVTDTQYF. Full variable domain (outside the CDR3, taken from reference TRBV5-1 and TRBJ2-3): KAGVTQTPRYLIKTRGQQVTLSCSPISGHRSVSWYQQTPGQGLQFLFEYFSETQRNKGNFPGRFSGRQFSNSRSEMNVSTLELGDSALYLCASRVGLAVTDTQYFGPGTRLTVL.

V and J are TRBV5-1 and TRBJ2-5; 12 nucleotides match TRBD2. CDR3 length: 15 amino acids. CDR1 SGHRS and CDR2 YFSETQ come from the germline V gene. V lost 0 bases to trimming and J lost 4 bases; unmatched junction nucleotides: 1. The CDR3 here is CASSLASGGGETQYF. CDR3 nucleotides: TGCGCCAGCAGCTTGGCTAGCGGGGGGGGAGAGACCCAGTACTTC.

V is TRBV6-5 and J is TRBJ2-5; TRBD1 matches 11 bases. The CDR3 runs 14 residues. The germline CDR1 and CDR2 sequences are MNHEY and SVGAGI. J gave up 5 bases and V 6 bases, and 5 bases lay outside the gene matches. The CDR3 sequence: CASSGTGGRETQYF. The CDR3 DNA reads TGTGCCAGCAGCGGGACAGGGGGTAGGGAGACCCAGTACTTC.